This entry lists 3 T cell receptor beta chains sequenced from one sample in a study of PD-1 blockade in classical Hodgkin lymphoma. Generated by immunoSEQ multiplex PCR, the TCRdb table keeps only in-frame clones and is missing some. The data contain about 14,000 clones, about 83% of them singletons. Each of the patients experienced relapse following autologous stem cell transplantation, and their brentuximab vedotin exposure differed. The input for sequencing was peripheral blood mononuclear cells (PBMCs), taken at baseline. Every receptor here comes from a human donor with classical Hodgkin lymphoma.

CDR3 nucleotides: TGTGCCAGCAGCTTAAACAGGAGAGACACTGAAGCTTTCTTT. This codes for CASSLNRRDTEAFF. The chain carries TRBV7-3 and TRBJ1-1; D is possibly TRBD1 (5 bases). The germline V and J ends were trimmed by 1 base and 3 bases, with 9 bases remaining between them. This CDR3 region has 14 residues. CDR1 is SGHTA, CDR2 FQGTGA, per germline.

In its sample, this clone was seen a few times. Other DNA variants within this sample encode the same CDR3. The rearrangement links TRBV19 to TRBJ2-3, with a weak D call TRBD2 (5 bases). CDR3 length: 11 residues. Germline V gives CDR1 LNHDA, CDR2 SQIVND (reference sequence). The V end was cut by 5 bases, the J end by 6 bases, with 6 bases between. CDR3 protein: CASSRGDTQYF. CDR3 bases: TGTGCCAGTAGTCGCGGGGATACGCAGTATTTT.

The rearrangement joins TRBV27 to TRBJ1-6; TRBD1 might be the D (6 bases). V was trimmed by 2 bases and J by 4 bases, leaving 12 bases between them. CDR3 length: 16 residues. Germline V gene data show CDR1 as MNHEY and CDR2 as SMNVEV (reference sequence). The CDR3 sequence: CASSLIGGRYNSPLHF. In nucleotides, the CDR3 is TGTGCCAGCAGTTTAATAGGGGGGCGATATAATTCACCCCTCCACTTT.